This T cell receptor (beta chain) was found in a study of blood T cell repertoires in COVID-19. On the study more broadly: Acute-phase and convalescent COVID-19 samples originated in the United States, Italy and Spain. T cells, B-cell-depleted T cells, or PBMCs provided the cDNA or gDNA that served as material.

This clone was picked up a small number of times. Source study methods: The assay estimated nucleated cells by amplifying reference gene primers. TCRdb's table, derived via immunoSEQ multiplex PCR, lists solely in-frame clones and lacks some. The V and J calls and clone size come from that table; D and trimming were worked out from the DNA. Of 55,000 to 85,000 clones in the sample, around 86% are singletons; the top ten hold 12%. With 3 bases removed from V and 4 bases from J, the gap between germline ends came to 17 bases. The CDR3 covers 16 residues. Germline V gene sequence: CDR1 LGHDT, CDR2 YNNKEL (reference sequence).

This sequence joins TRBV3-1 (or the pseudogene TRBV3-2) and TRBJ2-3; D may be TRBD2 (5 bases). Sequencing used peripheral blood. This clonotype was sampled from a human donor in a cohort sampled during active COVID-19. The DNA for the CDR3 is TGTGCCAGCAGCCAGATGTCCACGGGGATCCCAGATACGCAGTATTTT. The encoded protein is CASSQMSTGIPDTQYF.